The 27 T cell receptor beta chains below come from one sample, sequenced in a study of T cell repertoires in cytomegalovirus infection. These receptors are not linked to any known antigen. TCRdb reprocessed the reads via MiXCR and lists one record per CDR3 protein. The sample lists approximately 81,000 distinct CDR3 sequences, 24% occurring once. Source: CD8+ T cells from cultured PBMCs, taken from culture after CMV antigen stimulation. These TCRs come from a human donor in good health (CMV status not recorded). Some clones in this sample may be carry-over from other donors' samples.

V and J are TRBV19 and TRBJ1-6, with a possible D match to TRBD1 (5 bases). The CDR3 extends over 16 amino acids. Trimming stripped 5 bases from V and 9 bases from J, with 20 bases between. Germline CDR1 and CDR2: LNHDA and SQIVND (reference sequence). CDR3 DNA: TGTGCCAGTAGTCCCCTCGGGGGTCCGATGCTTTCACCCCTCCACTTT. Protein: CASSPLGGPMLSPLHF.

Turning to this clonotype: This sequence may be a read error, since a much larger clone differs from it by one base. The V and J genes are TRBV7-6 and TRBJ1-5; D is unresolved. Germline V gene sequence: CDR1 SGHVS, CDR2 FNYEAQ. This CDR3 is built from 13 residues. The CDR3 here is CASSPASNPPQHF. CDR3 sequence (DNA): TGTGCCAGCAGCCCTGCGTCCAATCCGCCCCAGCATTTT.

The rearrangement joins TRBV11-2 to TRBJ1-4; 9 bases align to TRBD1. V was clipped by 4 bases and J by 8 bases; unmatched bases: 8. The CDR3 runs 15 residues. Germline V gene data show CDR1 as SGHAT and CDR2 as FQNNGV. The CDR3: CASSSFGDRDEKLFF. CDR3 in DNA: TGTGCCAGCAGCTCCTTTGGGGACAGGGACGAAAAACTGTTTTTT. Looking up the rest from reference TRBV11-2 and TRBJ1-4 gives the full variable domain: EAGVAQSPRYKIIEKRQSVAFWCNPISGHATLYWYQQILGQGPKLLIQFQNNGVVDDSQLPKDRFSAERLKGVDSTLKIQPAKLEDSAVYLCASSSFGDRDEKLFFGSGTQLSVL.

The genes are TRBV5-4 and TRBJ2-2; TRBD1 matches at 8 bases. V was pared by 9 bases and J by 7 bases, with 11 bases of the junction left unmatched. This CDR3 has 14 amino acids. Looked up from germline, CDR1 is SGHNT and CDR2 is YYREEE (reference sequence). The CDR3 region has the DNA TGTGCCACCCCCAGGGGGCCGTCGGGCGGGGAGCTGTTTTTT. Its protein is CATPRGPSGGELFF.

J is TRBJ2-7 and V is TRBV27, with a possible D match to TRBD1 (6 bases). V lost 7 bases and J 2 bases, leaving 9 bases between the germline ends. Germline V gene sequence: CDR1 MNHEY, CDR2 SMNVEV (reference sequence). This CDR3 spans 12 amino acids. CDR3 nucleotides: TGTGCCAGCACGGACAGTACCTACGAGCAGTACTTC. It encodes CASTDSTYEQYF.

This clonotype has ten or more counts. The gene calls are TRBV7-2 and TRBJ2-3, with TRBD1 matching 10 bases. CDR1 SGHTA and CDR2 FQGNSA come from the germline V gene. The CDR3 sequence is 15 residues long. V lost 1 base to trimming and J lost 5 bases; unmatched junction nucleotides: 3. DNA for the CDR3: TGTGCCAGCAGCTTAGGGGACAGGGGCATAGATACGCAGTATTTT. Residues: CASSLGDRGIDTQYF.

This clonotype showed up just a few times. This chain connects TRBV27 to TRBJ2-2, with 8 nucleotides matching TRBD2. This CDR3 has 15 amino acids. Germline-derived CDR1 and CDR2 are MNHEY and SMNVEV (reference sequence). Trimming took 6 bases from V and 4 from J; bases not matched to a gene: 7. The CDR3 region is CASSGGAPGTGELFF. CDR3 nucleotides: TGTGCCAGCAGCGGGGGGGCCCCGGGCACCGGGGAGCTGTTTTTT.

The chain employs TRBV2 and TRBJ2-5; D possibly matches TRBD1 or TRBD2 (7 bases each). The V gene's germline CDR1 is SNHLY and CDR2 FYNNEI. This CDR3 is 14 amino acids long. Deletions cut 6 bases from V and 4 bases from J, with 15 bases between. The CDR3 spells CASRRAGGGETQYF. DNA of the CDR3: TGTGCCAGCAGAAGGGCAGGGGGGGGAGAGACCCAGTACTTC.

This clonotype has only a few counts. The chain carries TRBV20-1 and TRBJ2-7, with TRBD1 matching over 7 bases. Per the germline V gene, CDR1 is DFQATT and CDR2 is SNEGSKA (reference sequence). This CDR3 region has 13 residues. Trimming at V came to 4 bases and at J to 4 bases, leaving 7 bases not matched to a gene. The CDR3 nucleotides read TGCAGTGCTACCAATGACAGGGCGTACGAGCAGTACTTC. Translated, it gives CSATNDRAYEQYF.

CDR3 protein: CASSVSGGLPYNEQFF. CDR3 nucleotides: TGTGCCAGCAGCGTATCAGGCGGATTGCCCTACAATGAGCAGTTCTTC. This chain joins TRBV9 and TRBJ2-1; D is undetermined. V was shortened by 1 base and J by 2 bases, with 13 bases between the two germline ends. Germline CDR1 SGDLS, CDR2 YYNGEE. The CDR3 totals 16 residues. The full variable domain, rest sourced from reference TRBV9 and TRBJ2-1, is DSGVTQTPKHLITATGQRVTLRCSPRSGDLSVYWYQQSLDQGLQFLIQYYNGEERAKGNILERFSAQQFPDLHSELNLSSLELGDSALYFCASSVSGGLPYNEQFFGPGTRLTVL.

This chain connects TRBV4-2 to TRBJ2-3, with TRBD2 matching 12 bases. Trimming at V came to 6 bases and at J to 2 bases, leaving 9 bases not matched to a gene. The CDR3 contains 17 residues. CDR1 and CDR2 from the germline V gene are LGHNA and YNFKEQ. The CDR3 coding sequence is TGTGCCAGCAGTTTCCTCCCTAGCGGGGGGGCCACAGATACGCAGTATTTT. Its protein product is CASSFLPSGGATDTQYF.

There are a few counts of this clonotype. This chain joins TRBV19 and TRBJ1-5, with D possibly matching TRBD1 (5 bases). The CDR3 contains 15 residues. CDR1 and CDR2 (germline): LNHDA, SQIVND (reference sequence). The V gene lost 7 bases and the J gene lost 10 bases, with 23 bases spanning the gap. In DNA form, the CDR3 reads TGTGCCAGTAAGCCACGGGACGGGGAATCAGAACCCCAGCATTTT. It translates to CASKPRDGESEPQHF.

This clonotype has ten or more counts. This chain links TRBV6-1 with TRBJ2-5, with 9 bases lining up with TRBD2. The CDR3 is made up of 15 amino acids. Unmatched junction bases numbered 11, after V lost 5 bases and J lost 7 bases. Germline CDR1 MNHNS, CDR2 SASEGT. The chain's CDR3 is CASSPAVAGVVTQYF. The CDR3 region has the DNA TGTGCCAGCAGTCCAGCCGTAGCGGGAGTGGTGACCCAGTACTTC.

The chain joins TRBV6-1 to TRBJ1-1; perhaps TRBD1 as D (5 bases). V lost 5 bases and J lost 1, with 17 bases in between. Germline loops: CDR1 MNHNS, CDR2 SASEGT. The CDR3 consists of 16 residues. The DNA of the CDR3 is TGTGCCAGCAGTTCCCTCCGCAGGGAGGGGAACACTGAAGCTTTCTTT. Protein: CASSSLRREGNTEAFF.

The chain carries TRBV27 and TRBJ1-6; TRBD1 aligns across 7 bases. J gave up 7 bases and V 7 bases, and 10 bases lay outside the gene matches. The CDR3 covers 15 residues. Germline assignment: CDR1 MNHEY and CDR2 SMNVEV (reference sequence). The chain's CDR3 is CASNRQGGGNSPLHF. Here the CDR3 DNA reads TGTGCCAGCAATCGACAGGGAGGAGGGAATTCACCCCTCCACTTT.

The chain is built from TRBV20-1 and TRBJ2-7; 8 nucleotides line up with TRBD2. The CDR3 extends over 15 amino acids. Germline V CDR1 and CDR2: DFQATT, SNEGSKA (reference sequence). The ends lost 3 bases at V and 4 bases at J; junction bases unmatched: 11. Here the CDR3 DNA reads TGCAGTGCTAGCCCTAGGGTAGCGGGAAGGTACGAGCAGTACTTC. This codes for CSASPRVAGRYEQYF.

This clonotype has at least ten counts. CDR3 residues: CASSIGGVTMNTEAFF. The CDR3 DNA is TGTGCCAGTAGTATAGGGGGAGTTACCATGAACACTGAAGCTTTCTTT. The rearrangement links TRBV19 to TRBJ1-1; D unresolved. Germline CDR1 and CDR2: LNHDA and SQIVND (reference sequence). The germline V and J ends were trimmed by 1 base and 0 bases, with 12 bases remaining between them. The CDR3 spans 16 residues.

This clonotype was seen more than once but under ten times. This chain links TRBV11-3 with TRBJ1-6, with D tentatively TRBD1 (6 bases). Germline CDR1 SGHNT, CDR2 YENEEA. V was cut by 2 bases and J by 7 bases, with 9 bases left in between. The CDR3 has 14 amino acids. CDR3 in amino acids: CASSLRGGNSPLHF. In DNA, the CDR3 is TGTGCCAGCAGCTTAAGGGGGGGGAATTCACCCCTCCACTTT.

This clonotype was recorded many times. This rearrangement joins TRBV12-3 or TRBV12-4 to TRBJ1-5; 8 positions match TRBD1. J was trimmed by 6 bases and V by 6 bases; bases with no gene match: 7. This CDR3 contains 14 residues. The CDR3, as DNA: TGTGCCAGCAGGACGACAGGGGCAGGTCAGCCCCAGCATTTT. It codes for CASRTTGAGQPQHF.

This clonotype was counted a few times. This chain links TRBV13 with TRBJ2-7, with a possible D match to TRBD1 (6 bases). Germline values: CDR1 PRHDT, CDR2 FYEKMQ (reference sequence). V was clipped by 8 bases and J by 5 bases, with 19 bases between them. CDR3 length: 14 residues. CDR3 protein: CASRTALDGDEQYF. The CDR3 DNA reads TGTGCCAGCCGGACAGCTTTAGACGGCGACGAGCAGTACTTC.

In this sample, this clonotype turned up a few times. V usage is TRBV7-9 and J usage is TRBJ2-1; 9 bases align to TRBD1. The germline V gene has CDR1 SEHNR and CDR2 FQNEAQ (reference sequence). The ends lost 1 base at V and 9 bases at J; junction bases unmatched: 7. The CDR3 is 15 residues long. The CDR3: CASSLGRQGVFEQFF. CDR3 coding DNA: TGTGCCAGCAGCTTAGGCCGACAGGGGGTATTTGAGCAGTTCTTC.

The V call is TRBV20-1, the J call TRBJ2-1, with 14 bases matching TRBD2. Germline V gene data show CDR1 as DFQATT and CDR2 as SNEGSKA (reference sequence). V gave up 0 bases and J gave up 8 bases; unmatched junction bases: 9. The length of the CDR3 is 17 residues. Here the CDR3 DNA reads TGCAGTGCTAGAGATTTGGGACTAGCGGGAGTCAGGGATGAGCAGTTCTTC. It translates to CSARDLGLAGVRDEQFF.

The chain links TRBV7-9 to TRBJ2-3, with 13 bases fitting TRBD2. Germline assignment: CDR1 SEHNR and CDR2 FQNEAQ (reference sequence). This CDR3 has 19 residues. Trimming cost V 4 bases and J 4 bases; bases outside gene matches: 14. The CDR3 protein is CASSSTNLRTSGRSDTQYF. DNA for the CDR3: TGTGCCAGCAGCTCGACCAACCTTAGGACTAGCGGGAGATCAGATACGCAGTATTTT.

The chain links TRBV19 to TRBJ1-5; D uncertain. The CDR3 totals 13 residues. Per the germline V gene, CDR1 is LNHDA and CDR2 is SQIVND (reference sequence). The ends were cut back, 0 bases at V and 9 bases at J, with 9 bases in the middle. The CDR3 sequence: CASSIDLSRPQHF. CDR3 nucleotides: TGTGCCAGTAGTATAGATCTTTCGAGGCCCCAGCATTTT.

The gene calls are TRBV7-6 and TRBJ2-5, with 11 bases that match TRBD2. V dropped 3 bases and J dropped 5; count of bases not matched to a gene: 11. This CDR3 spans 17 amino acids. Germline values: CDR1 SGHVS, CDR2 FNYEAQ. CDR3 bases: TGTGCCAGCAGCTTTAGCTCCCTAGCGGGAGGAGTTGAGACCCAGTACTTC. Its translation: CASSFSSLAGGVETQYF.

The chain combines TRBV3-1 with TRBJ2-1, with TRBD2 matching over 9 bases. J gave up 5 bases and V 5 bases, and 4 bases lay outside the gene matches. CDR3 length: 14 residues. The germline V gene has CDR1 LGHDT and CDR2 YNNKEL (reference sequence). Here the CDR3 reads CASSISGGNNEQFF. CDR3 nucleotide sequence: TGTGCCAGCAGCATTAGCGGGGGTAACAATGAGCAGTTCTTC.

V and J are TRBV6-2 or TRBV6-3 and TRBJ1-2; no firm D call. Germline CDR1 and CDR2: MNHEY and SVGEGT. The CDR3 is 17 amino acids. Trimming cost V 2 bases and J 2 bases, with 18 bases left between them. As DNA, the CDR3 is TGTGCCAGCAGTTACGGGTCGGAGGGAGTCAGCAACTATGGCTACACCTTC. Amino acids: CASSYGSEGVSNYGYTF.